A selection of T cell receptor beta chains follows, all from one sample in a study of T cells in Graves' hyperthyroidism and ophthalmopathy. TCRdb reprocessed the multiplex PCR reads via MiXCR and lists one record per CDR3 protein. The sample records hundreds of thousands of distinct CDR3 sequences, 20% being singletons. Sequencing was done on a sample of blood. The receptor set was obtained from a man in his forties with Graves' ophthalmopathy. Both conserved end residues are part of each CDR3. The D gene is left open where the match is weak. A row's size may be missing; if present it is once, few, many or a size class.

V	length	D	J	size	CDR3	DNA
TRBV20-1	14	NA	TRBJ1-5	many	CSARDGRGGQPQHF	TGCAGTGCTAGAGATGGAAGGGGCGGTCAGCCCCAGCATTTT
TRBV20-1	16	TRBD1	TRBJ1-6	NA	CSAPSVPQGANSPLHF	TGCAGTGCCCCATCCGTTCCACAGGGGGCAAATTCACCCCTCCACTTT
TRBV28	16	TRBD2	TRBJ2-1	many	CASLSIDLAGGNEQFF	TGTGCCAGCTTAAGCATTGACTTAGCGGGAGGGAATGAGCAGTTCTTC
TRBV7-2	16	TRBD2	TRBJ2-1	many	CASSLVASGSVDEQFF	TGTGCCAGCAGCTTAGTGGCTAGCGGGAGTGTGGATGAGCAGTTCTTC
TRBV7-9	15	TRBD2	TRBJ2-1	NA	CASSLLAGGSGEQFF	TGTGCCAGCAGCTTACTAGCGGGAGGATCGGGTGAGCAGTTCTTC
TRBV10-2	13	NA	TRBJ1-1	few	CASSEQVGTEAFF	TGCGCCAGCAGTGAACAGGTTGGCACTGAAGCTTTCTTT
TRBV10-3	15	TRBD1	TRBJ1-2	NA	CAISESGGQGIGYTF	TGTGCCATCAGTGAGTCGGGGGGACAGGGGATCGGCTACACCTTC
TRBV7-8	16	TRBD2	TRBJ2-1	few	CASSLGGGTPNGEQFF	TGTGCCAGCAGCTTAGGGGGGGGGACCCCCAACGGCGAGCAGTTCTTC
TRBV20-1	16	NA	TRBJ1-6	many	CSARGRGPEANSPLHF	TGCAGTGCTAGAGGGAGGGGACCTGAGGCTAATTCACCCCTCCACTTT
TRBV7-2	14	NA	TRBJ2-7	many	CASRPAVLLYEQYF	TGTGCCAGCAGGCCGGCAGTCCTCCTCTACGAGCAGTACTTC